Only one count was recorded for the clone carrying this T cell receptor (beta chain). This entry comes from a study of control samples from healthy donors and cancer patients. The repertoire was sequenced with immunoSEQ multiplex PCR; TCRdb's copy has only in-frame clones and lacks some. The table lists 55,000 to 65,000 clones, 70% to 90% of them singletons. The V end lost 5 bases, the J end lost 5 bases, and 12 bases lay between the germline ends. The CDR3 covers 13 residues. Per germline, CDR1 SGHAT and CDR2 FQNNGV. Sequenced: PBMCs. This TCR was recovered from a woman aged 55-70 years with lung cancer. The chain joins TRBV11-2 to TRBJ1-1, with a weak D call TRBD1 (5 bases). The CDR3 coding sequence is TGTGCCAGCAGCGCACAGGCAAGGACTGAAGCTTTCTTT. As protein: CASSAQARTEAFF.